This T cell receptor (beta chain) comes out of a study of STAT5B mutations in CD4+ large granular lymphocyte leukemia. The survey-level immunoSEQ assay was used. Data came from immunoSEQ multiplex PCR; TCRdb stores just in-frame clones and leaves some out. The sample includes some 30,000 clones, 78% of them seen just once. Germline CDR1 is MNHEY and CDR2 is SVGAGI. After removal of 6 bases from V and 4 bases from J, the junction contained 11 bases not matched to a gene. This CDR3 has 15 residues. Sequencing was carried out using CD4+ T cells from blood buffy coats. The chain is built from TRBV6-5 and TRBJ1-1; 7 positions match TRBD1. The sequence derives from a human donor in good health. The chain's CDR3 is CASSRPDRVSTEAFF. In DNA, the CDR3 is TGTGCCAGCAGCCGGCCTGACAGGGTTAGCACTGAAGCTTTCTTT.